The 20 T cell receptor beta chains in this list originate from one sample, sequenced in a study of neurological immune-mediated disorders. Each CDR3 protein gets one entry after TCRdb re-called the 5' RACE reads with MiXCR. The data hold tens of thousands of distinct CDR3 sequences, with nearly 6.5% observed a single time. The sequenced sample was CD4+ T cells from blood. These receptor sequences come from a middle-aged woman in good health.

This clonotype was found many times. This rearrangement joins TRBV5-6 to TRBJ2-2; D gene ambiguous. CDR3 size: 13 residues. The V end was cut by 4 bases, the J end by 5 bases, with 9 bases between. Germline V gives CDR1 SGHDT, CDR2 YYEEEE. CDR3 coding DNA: TGTGCCAGCAGCCGAGTAGAGACCGGGGAGCTGTTTTTT. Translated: CASSRVETGELFF.

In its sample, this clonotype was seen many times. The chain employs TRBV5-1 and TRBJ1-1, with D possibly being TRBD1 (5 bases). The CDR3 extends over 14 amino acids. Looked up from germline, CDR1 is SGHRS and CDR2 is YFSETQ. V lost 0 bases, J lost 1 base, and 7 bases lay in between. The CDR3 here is CASSLVRGNTEAFF. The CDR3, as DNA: TGCGCCAGCAGCTTGGTGAGGGGGAACACTGAAGCTTTCTTT.

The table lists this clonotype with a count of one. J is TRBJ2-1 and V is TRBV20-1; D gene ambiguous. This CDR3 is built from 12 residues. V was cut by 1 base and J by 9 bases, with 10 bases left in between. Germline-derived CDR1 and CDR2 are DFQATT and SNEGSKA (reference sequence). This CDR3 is CSARVSNTEQFF. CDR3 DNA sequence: TGCAGTGCTAGAGTGTCGAATACTGAGCAGTTCTTC.

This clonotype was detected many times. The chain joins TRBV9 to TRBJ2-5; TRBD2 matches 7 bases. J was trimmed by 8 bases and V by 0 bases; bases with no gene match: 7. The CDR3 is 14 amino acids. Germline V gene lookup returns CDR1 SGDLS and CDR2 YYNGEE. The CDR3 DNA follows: TGTGCCAGCAGCGTAGAGTTAGCGGGCCTCACCCAGTACTTC. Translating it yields CASSVELAGLTQYF.

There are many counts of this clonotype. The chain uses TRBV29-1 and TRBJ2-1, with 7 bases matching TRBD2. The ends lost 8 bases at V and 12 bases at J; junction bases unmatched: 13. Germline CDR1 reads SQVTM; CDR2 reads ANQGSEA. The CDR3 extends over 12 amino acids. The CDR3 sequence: CSTTPRGGGQFF. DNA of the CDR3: TGCAGCACAACCCCGCGTGGGGGGGGGCAGTTCTTC.

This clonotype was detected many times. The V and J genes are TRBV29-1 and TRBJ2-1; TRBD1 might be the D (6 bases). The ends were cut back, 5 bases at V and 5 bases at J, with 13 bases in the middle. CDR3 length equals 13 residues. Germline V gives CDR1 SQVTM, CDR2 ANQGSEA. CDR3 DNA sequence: TGCAGCGTTTTTAGGGGGTCCAACAATGAGCAGTTCTTC. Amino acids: CSVFRGSNNEQFF.

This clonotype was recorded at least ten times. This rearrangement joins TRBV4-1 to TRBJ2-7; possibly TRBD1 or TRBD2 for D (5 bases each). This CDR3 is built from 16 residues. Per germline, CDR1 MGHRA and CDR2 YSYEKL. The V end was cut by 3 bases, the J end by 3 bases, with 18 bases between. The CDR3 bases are TGCGCCAGCAGCCAGCTGCGAGGGGTGGGCTTCTACGAGCAGTACTTC. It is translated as CASSQLRGVGFYEQYF.

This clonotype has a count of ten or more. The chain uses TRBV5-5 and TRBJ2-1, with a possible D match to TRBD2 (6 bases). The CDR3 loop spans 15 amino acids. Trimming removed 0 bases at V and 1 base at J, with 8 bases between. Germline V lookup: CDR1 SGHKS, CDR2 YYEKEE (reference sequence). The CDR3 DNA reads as TGTGCCAGCAGCTTGGATGGGACTTCCTACAATGAGCAGTTCTTC. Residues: CASSLDGTSYNEQFF.

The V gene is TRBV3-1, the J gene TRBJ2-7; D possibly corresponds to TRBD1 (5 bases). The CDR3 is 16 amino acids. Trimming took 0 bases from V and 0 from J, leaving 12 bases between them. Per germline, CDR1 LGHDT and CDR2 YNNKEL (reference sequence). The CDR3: CASSQDTGPSSYEQYF. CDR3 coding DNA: TGTGCCAGCAGCCAAGATACAGGTCCAAGCTCCTACGAGCAGTACTTC.

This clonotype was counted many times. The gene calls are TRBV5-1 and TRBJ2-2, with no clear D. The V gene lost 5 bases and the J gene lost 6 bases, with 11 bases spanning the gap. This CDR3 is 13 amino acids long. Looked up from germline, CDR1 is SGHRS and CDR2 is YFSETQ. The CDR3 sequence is CASSRSSAGELFF. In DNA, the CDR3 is TGCGCCAGCAGTAGGAGTTCAGCCGGGGAGCTGTTTTTT. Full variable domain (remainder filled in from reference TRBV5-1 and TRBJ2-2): KAGVTQTPRYLIKTRGQQVTLSCSPISGHRSVSWYQQTPGQGLQFLFEYFSETQRNKGNFPGRFSGRQFSNSRSEMNVSTLELGDSALYLCASSRSSAGELFFGEGSRLTVL.

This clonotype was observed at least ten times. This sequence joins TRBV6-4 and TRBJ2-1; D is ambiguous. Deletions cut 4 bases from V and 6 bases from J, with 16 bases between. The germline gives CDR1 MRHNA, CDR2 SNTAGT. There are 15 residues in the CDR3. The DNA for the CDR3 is TGTGCCAGCAGTGGGTTGGCGTCTTACCTCAATGAGCAGTTCTTC. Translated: CASSGLASYLNEQFF.

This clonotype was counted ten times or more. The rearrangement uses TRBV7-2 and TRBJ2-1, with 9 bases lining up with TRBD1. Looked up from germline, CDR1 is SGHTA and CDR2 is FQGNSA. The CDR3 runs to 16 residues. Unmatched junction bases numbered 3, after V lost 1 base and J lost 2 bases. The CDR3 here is CASSLVGTGTYNEQFF. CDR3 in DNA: TGTGCCAGCAGCTTAGTGGGGACAGGGACCTACAATGAGCAGTTCTTC.

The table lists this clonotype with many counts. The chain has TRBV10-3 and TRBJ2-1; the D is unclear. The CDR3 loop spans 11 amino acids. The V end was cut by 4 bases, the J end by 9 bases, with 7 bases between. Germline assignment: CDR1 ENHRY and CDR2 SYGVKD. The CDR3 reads CAISGGGEQFF. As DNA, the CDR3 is TGTGCCATCAGTGGAGGTGGTGAGCAGTTCTTC.

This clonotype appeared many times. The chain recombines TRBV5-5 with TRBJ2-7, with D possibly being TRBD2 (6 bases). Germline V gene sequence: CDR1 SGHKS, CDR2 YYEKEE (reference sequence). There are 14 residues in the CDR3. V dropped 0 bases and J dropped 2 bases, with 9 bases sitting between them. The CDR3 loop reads CASSLGRATYEQYF. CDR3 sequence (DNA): TGTGCCAGCAGCTTGGGGAGGGCGACCTACGAGCAGTACTTC.

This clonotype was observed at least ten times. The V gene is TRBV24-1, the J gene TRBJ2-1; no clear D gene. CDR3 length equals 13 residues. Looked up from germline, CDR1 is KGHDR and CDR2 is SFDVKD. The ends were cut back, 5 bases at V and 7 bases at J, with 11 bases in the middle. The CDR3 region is CATSAEVNNEQFF. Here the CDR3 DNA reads TGTGCCACCAGTGCGGAAGTTAATAATGAGCAGTTCTTC.

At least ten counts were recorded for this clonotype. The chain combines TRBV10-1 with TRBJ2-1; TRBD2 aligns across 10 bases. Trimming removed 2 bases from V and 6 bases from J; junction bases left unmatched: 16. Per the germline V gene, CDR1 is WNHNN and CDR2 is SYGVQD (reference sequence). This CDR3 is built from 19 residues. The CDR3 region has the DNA TGCGCCAGCAGTGAGCCCGGGGGTTTAGCGGGAGGTGGCCTCAATGAGCAGTTCTTC. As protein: CASSEPGGLAGGGLNEQFF.

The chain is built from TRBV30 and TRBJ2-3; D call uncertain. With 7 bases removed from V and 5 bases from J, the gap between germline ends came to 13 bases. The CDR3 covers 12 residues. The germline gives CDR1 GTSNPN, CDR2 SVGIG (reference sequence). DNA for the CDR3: TGTGCCTTATACTACAAGGGAGATACGCAGTATTTT. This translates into CALYYKGDTQYF.

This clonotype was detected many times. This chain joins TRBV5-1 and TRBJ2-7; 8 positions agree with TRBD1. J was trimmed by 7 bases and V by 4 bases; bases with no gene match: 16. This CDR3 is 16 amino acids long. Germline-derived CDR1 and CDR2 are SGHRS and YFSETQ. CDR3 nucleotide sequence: TGCGCCAGCAGCCTGGGACAGGACTGGCCATTTGGAGAGCAGTACTTC. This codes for CASSLGQDWPFGEQYF.

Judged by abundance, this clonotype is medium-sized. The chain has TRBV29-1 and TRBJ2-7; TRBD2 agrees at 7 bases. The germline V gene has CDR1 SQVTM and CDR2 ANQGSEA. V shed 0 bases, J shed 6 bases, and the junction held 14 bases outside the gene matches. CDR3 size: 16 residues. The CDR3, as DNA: TGCAGCGTTGAAGACGGGGGGAGGGTTGGGATTACCGAGCAGTACTTC. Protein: CSVEDGGRVGITEQYF.

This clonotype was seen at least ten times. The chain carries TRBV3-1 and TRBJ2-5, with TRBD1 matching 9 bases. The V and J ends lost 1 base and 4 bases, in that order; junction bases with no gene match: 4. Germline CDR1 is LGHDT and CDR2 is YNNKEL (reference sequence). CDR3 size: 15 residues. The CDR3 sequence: CASSQAGTGTETQYF. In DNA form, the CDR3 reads TGTGCCAGCAGCCAAGCCGGGACAGGGACAGAGACCCAGTACTTC.